The 16 T cell receptor beta chains below all came from one sample that was sequenced in a study of cytomegalovirus exposure and HLA in healthy donors. Vbeta (60) and Jbeta (13) primers were used in the PCR. The protocol was immunoSEQ multiplex PCR, while the TCRdb copy is restricted to in-frame clones and leaves out a portion. Here the sample spans about 160,000 clones, about 85% being singletons. The material sequenced was PBMCs. The receptor set was obtained from a man aged 18 to 29 in good health and CMV-seronegative.

The rearrangement links TRBV2 to TRBJ2-1; 9 bases agree with TRBD2. Germline V gene lookup returns CDR1 SNHLY and CDR2 FYNNEI. J gave up 9 bases and V 7 bases, and 7 bases lay outside the gene matches. CDR3 length equals 13 residues. The CDR3 loop reads CASTGGGGSEQFF. CDR3 DNA sequence: TGTGCCAGCACAGGCGGGGGGGGAAGTGAGCAGTTCTTC.

Only one count was recorded for this clone. The J gene is TRBJ1-3, the V gene TRBV14; perhaps TRBD1 as D (5 bases). V was pared by 6 bases and J by 0 bases, with 12 bases between. The V gene's germline CDR1 is SGHDN and CDR2 FVKESK. This CDR3 spans 15 amino acids. DNA of the CDR3: TGTGCCAGCAGTCCACAGGCAAGCTCTGGAAACACCATATATTTT. This translates into CASSPQASSGNTIYF.

This chain joins TRBV18 and TRBJ2-2; 9 positions match TRBD2. The CDR3 has 17 amino acids. Germline loops: CDR1 KGHSH, CDR2 LQKENI. The trim removed 2 bases at V and 1 base at J, leaving 5 bases unmatched. DNA for the CDR3: TGTGCCAGCTCACCAAAACTAGCGGGCAAGAACACCGGGGAGCTGTTTTTT. Translated, it gives CASSPKLAGKNTGELFF.

The J gene is TRBJ1-5, the V gene TRBV19; TRBD1 is a possible D gene (5 bases). Germline CDR1 is LNHDA and CDR2 is SQIVND (reference sequence). The CDR3 length is 14 residues. Trimming pared 3 bases from V and 6 bases from J, leaving 12 bases between. CDR3 amino acids: CASSIWGVGQPQHF. The CDR3 nucleotides are TGTGCCAGTAGTATTTGGGGGGTCGGTCAGCCCCAGCATTTT.

This clone was found once. This sequence joins TRBV10-3 and TRBJ2-3, with TRBD1 matching 8 bases. The CDR3 runs 14 residues. Per the germline V gene, CDR1 is ENHRY and CDR2 is SYGVKD. The V gene end was trimmed by 7 bases and the J gene end by 2 bases; junction bases not matched to a gene: 5. CDR3 protein: CAIKGTGLTDTQYF. The CDR3, as DNA: TGTGCCATCAAGGGGACAGGACTCACAGATACGCAGTATTTT.

About this clone: An end of the junction differs from the germline gene, which may be a read error. The V and J genes are TRBV7-9 and TRBJ2-5; 9 bases are shared with TRBD2. The CDR3 contains 15 residues. CDR1 and CDR2 (germline): SEHNR, FQNEAQ (reference sequence). The CDR3 bases are TGTTCCAGCAGTATAGGGAGCGGGGGGCAAGAGACCCAGTACTTC. Residues: CSSSIGSGGQETQYF.

This clone was seen a single time. The chain has TRBV4-1 and TRBJ2-7, with D uncertain. The CDR3 is 15 residues long. The ends were cut back, 1 base at V and 0 bases at J, with 10 bases in the middle. Looked up from germline, CDR1 is MGHRA and CDR2 is YSYEKL. CDR3 protein: CASSQGSSSSYEQYF. CDR3 nucleotide sequence: TGCGCCAGCAGCCAAGGAAGCTCTAGCTCCTACGAGCAGTACTTC.

The chain links TRBV6-5 to TRBJ1-3; D unclear. Germline CDR1 is MNHEY and CDR2 is SVGAGI. CDR3 length: 15 amino acids. V gave up 4 bases and J gave up 1 base, with 11 bases separating them. The CDR3: CASSSTVRSGNTIYF. For the CDR3, the DNA is TGTGCCAGCAGTTCGACTGTCCGATCTGGAAACACCATATATTTT.

The rearrangement joins TRBV12-5 to TRBJ2-1; TRBD2 is a possible D gene (6 bases). Trimming stripped 1 base from V and 7 bases from J, with 14 bases between. Germline CDR1 is LGHNT and CDR2 is FRNRAP. This CDR3 has 15 residues. CDR3 in DNA: TGTGCTAGTGGTTTGGACCGGGAGTATCCTAATGAGCAGTTCTTC. As protein: CASGLDREYPNEQFF.

This clone was seen a handful of times. The chain employs TRBV7-9 and TRBJ2-3; 7 nucleotides align to TRBD1. Germline lookup yields CDR1 SEHNR and CDR2 FQNEAQ (reference sequence). Trimming took 8 bases from V and 7 from J; bases not matched to a gene: 15. The CDR3 is 15 residues long. The CDR3 DNA reads as TGTGCCAGCGCCCGGGGACAGCCGACTTTGAATACGCAGTATTTT. Protein product: CASARGQPTLNTQYF.

The V call is TRBV28, the J call TRBJ1-2; unclear D gene. The germline CDR1 and CDR2 sequences are MDHEN and SYDVKM. The CDR3 loop spans 16 amino acids. V shed 2 bases and J shed 2 bases, with 15 bases lying between them. CDR3 residues: CASSLPSDFTNYGYTF. CDR3 in DNA: TGTGCCAGCAGTTTACCCTCGGACTTTACCAACTATGGCTACACCTTC.

The genes are TRBV2 and TRBJ2-7; D is perhaps TRBD1 (5 bases). The CDR3 spans 12 residues. V shed 6 bases and J shed 1 base, with 7 bases lying between them. In germline, CDR1 is SNHLY, CDR2 FYNNEI. The CDR3 region is CASRTDSYEQYF. The CDR3 DNA sequence: TGTGCCAGCAGGACAGATTCCTACGAGCAGTACTTC.

This clone appeared a single time. As DNA, the CDR3 is TGTGCCAGCAGCTTAGTAAGGAGTGAGGTGACCTCGTACGAGCAGTACTTC. Its protein product is CASSLVRSEVTSYEQYF. The chain joins TRBV7-9 to TRBJ2-7; D is ambiguous. The CDR3 length is 17 residues. V was trimmed by 1 base and J by 4 bases, leaving 20 bases between them. Germline-derived CDR1 and CDR2 are SEHNR and FQNEAQ (reference sequence).

As to this clone: Additional DNA sequences in this sample encode the identical CDR3. The genes are TRBV28 and TRBJ1-4; D remains ambiguous. V was clipped by 3 bases and J by 3 bases, with 8 bases between them. Germline values: CDR1 MDHEN, CDR2 SYDVKM. CDR3 length equals 14 residues. The CDR3 region is CASSLEGPNEKLFF. The CDR3 DNA is TGTGCCAGCAGTTTGGAGGGTCCTAATGAAAAACTGTTTTTT.

This chain connects TRBV7-9 to TRBJ1-1; perhaps TRBD1 as D (6 bases). Germline assignment: CDR1 SEHNR and CDR2 FQNEAQ (reference sequence). There are 13 residues in the CDR3. Between the trimmed V and J ends, which lost 5 bases and 1 base, there was a span of 8 bases. The CDR3 region has the DNA TGTGCCAGCAGCCGGACAGAGAACACTGAAGCTTTCTTT. Its protein is CASSRTENTEAFF.

V gene TRBV9 combines with J gene TRBJ2-1, with a possible D match to TRBD1 (6 bases). Germline V CDR1 and CDR2: SGDLS, YYNGEE. With 0 bases removed from V and 9 bases from J, the gap between germline ends came to 10 bases. The CDR3 consists of 13 residues. CDR3 nucleotide sequence: TGTGCCAGCAGCGTAGTGGGGGCTAGTGAGCAGTTCTTC. Translation: CASSVVGASEQFF.